Below are 20 T cell receptor beta chains sequenced from a single sample in a study of CD8 T cells in ankylosing spondylitis. A single record per CDR3 protein comes from TCRdb applying MiXCR to the 5' RACE reads. The data contain about 170,000 distinct CDR3 sequences, around 18% of them singletons. Sequenced material: blood, either unsorted or a sorted T cell fraction (not recorded which). All receptors come from a male donor with ankylosing spondylitis or in good health (not recorded which).

This clonotype was counted a few times. The chain carries TRBV5-1 and TRBJ2-7; 7 bases are shared with TRBD1. Trimming took 1 base from V and 5 from J; bases not matched to a gene: 9. The CDR3 has 15 residues. CDR1 and CDR2 (germline): SGHRS, YFSETQ. The CDR3 sequence is CASSLTGAAFNEQYF. Here the CDR3 DNA reads TGCGCCAGCAGCTTGACAGGGGCAGCTTTCAACGAGCAGTACTTC.

This clonotype came up many times. The gene calls are TRBV29-1 and TRBJ2-7, with 10 bases fitting TRBD2. This CDR3 is 12 amino acids long. V shed 5 bases, J shed 3 bases, and the junction held 1 base outside the gene matches. CDR1 is SQVTM and CDR2 is ANQGSEA in the germline V gene. In DNA form, the CDR3 reads TGCAGCGTTCTAGCGGGGGTCTACGAGCAGTACTTC. This translates into CSVLAGVYEQYF.

This chain uses TRBV18 with TRBJ2-3; no clear D. CDR3 length equals 14 residues. V was trimmed by 4 bases and J by 2 bases, leaving 10 bases between them. The germline V gene encodes CDR1 KGHSH and CDR2 LQKENI. The CDR3 DNA reads as TGTGCCAGCTCACGGAAAACTGACACAGATACGCAGTATTTT. Translated, it gives CASSRKTDTDTQYF.

There are many counts of this clonotype. The chain couples TRBV5-1 to TRBJ1-2; 11 nucleotides agree with TRBD1. Germline V gene data show CDR1 as SGHRS and CDR2 as YFSETQ. Germline trimming cut 4 bases from V and 5 bases from J; bases unmatched to any gene: 7. The CDR3 is 15 amino acids. CDR3 bases: TGCGCCAGCAGCCTAAGGACAGGGGGCCGGTATGGCTACACCTTC. Amino acid sequence: CASSLRTGGRYGYTF. The full variable domain, rest sourced from reference TRBV5-1 and TRBJ1-2, is KAGVTQTPRYLIKTRGQQVTLSCSPISGHRSVSWYQQTPGQGLQFLFEYFSETQRNKGNFPGRFSGRQFSNSRSEMNVSTLELGDSALYLCASSLRTGGRYGYTFGSGTRLTVV.

This clonotype was seen only a few times. This chain joins TRBV12-3 or TRBV12-4 and TRBJ2-7; 8 nucleotides agree with TRBD1. Trimming at V came to 3 bases and at J to 3 bases, leaving 1 base not matched to a gene. The CDR3 covers 13 residues. The CDR3, as DNA: TGTGCCAGCAGTTTGGACAGGGTCTACGAGCAGTACTTC. Its translation: CASSLDRVYEQYF.

This clonotype was picked up many times. The chain is built from TRBV20-1 and TRBJ2-3; 7 bases fit TRBD1. Germline loops: CDR1 DFQATT, CDR2 SNEGSKA (reference sequence). This CDR3 contains 12 residues. The DNA of the CDR3 is TGCAACGTCCACAGGGGCGAAGATACGCAGTATTTT. Its translation: CNVHRGEDTQYF.

On this clonotype: A read error may account for a junction end that differs from germline. V gene TRBV29-1 combines with J gene TRBJ1-5; D ambiguous. This CDR3 is built from 12 residues. The germline gives CDR1 SQVTM, CDR2 ANQGSEA. This CDR3 is CSVEDIGQPKHF. The CDR3 DNA sequence: TGCAGCGTTGAAGACATAGGTCAGCCCAAGCATTTT.

In this sample, this clonotype turned up many times. The chain employs TRBV20-1 and TRBJ2-3; 8 bases map to TRBD2. V shed 3 bases, J shed 4 bases, and the junction held 12 bases outside the gene matches. This CDR3 has 16 residues. Germline CDR1 is DFQATT and CDR2 is SNEGSKA (reference sequence). The DNA of the CDR3 is TGCAGTGCTAGCCTGCCTAGCGGGTTGTTAGCAGATACGCAGTATTTT. This encodes CSASLPSGLLADTQYF.

This clonotype was seen repeatedly, ten times or more. The chain joins TRBV12-3 or TRBV12-4 to TRBJ2-7; D is possibly TRBD2 (5 bases). The V and J ends lost 1 base and 6 bases respectively, with 28 bases between them. The CDR3 is 19 amino acids. The CDR3 sequence: CASSLVVAIRPTRPSEQYF. CDR3 DNA sequence: TGTGCCAGCAGTTTAGTAGTAGCGATTAGGCCGACACGACCTTCCGAGCAGTACTTC.

This clonotype occurred a few times. The chain uses TRBV27 and TRBJ2-3; no clear D gene. Trimming left V 4 bases short and J 1 base short, with 6 bases between. This CDR3 comprises 13 residues. CDR1 MNHEY and CDR2 SMNVEV come from the germline V gene (reference sequence). The DNA of the CDR3 is TGTGCCAGCAGTTCCCGCGGCACAGATACGCAGTATTTT. As protein: CASSSRGTDTQYF.

The chain links TRBV7-1 to TRBJ2-4, with TRBD2 identical over 9 bases. TRBV7-1 is marked as an open reading frame, function uncertain. V dropped 3 bases and J dropped 4; count of bases not matched to a gene: 1. This CDR3 spans 14 amino acids. Here the CDR3 reads CASSSTSGKNIQYF. CDR3 nucleotide sequence: TGTGCCAGCAGCTCGACTAGCGGAAAAAACATTCAGTACTTC.

The chain uses TRBV20-1 and TRBJ2-1; the match to TRBD2 covers 8 bases. The CDR3 totals 17 residues. Trimming took 3 bases from V and 5 from J; bases not matched to a gene: 15. The germline gives CDR1 DFQATT, CDR2 SNEGSKA (reference sequence). The CDR3 sequence is CSASWREVNSRNNEQFF. CDR3 bases: TGCAGTGCTAGCTGGCGGGAGGTGAACTCAAGGAACAATGAGCAGTTCTTC.

This clonotype was counted between two and nine times. This chain links TRBV28 with TRBJ1-1; D gene uncertain. There are 16 residues in the CDR3. CDR1 is MDHEN, CDR2 SYDVKM, per germline. The V gene lost 5 bases and the J gene lost 1 base, with 17 bases spanning the gap. In DNA form, the CDR3 reads TGTGCCAGCAGTCCCTTACGGTTGGGAGAGAACACTGAAGCTTTCTTT. The encoded protein is CASSPLRLGENTEAFF. The entire variable domain, with the rest obtained from reference TRBV28 and TRBJ1-1, is as follows: DVKVTQSSRYLVKRTGEKVFLECVQDMDHENMFWYRQDPGLGLRLIYFSYDVKMKEKGDIPEGYSVSREKKERFSLILESASTNQTSMYLCASSPLRLGENTEAFFGQGTRLTVV.

In its sample, this clonotype was seen many times. The V call is TRBV12-3 or TRBV12-4, the J call TRBJ1-5; 8 bases line up with TRBD1. V was pared by 4 bases and J by 0 bases, with 5 bases of the junction left unmatched. The CDR3 extends over 16 amino acids. CDR3 sequence reads: CASSWEGQVSNQPQHF. CDR3 DNA sequence: TGTGCCAGCAGTTGGGAGGGACAGGTTAGCAATCAGCCCCAGCATTTT.

As for this clonotype: At one of its ends the junction is not consistent with the germline gene, which may arise from a read error. The rearrangement links TRBV12-3 or TRBV12-4 to TRBJ2-3; perhaps TRBD2 as D (5 bases). The CDR3 covers 13 residues. CDR3 region: CASSRGFADMQYF. The CDR3 region has the DNA TGTGCCAGCAGTCGAGGGTTCGCAGATATGCAGTATTTT.

This chain uses TRBV12-3 or TRBV12-4 with TRBJ2-4; 11 bases match TRBD1. V trimming: 6 bases; J trimming: 5 bases; junction bases outside the gene matches: 3. CDR3 length equals 14 residues. In DNA, the CDR3 is TGTGCCAGCAGCCAGGACAGGGGGCAAAACATTCAGTACTTC. It specifies CASSQDRGQNIQYF.

The table lists this clonotype with many counts. The chain employs TRBV7-9 and TRBJ2-1, with D unresolved. The length of the CDR3 is 11 residues. The germline V gene encodes CDR1 SEHNR and CDR2 FQNEAQ (reference sequence). The germline V and J ends were trimmed by 4 bases and 9 bases, with 7 bases remaining between them. The CDR3 here is CASSSRSEQFF. CDR3 nucleotides: TGTGCCAGCAGCTCCCGTAGTGAGCAGTTCTTC.

A few counts support this clonotype. The chain combines TRBV29-1 with TRBJ2-2; 7 bases fit TRBD2. Germline CDR1 SQVTM, CDR2 ANQGSEA. V shed 4 bases, J shed 3 bases, and the junction held 2 bases outside the gene matches. The CDR3 has 13 residues. The CDR3 DNA follows: TGCAGCGTTGGAGCGGGATACACCGGGGAGCTGTTTTTT. This gives the protein CSVGAGYTGELFF.

This clonotype was observed at least ten times. V and J are TRBV20-1 and TRBJ2-1; unclear D gene. The ends were cut back, 4 bases at V and 6 bases at J, with 4 bases in the middle. CDR1 DFQATT and CDR2 SNEGSKA come from the germline V gene (reference sequence). The CDR3 is 10 residues long. In DNA, the CDR3 is TGCAGTGCTAAGGGCAATGAGCAGTTCTTC. The encoded protein is CSAKGNEQFF.

This clonotype was counted between two and nine times. V gene TRBV20-1 combines with J gene TRBJ2-4; weak D call: TRBD2 (6 bases). Trimming pared 5 bases from V and 3 bases from J, leaving 17 bases between. The CDR3 spans 15 residues. Per germline, CDR1 DFQATT and CDR2 SNEGSKA (reference sequence). CDR3 bases: TGCAGTGCTTGGGTACGAACGGGGGTCAAAAACATTCAGTACTTC. Translating it yields CSAWVRTGVKNIQYF.